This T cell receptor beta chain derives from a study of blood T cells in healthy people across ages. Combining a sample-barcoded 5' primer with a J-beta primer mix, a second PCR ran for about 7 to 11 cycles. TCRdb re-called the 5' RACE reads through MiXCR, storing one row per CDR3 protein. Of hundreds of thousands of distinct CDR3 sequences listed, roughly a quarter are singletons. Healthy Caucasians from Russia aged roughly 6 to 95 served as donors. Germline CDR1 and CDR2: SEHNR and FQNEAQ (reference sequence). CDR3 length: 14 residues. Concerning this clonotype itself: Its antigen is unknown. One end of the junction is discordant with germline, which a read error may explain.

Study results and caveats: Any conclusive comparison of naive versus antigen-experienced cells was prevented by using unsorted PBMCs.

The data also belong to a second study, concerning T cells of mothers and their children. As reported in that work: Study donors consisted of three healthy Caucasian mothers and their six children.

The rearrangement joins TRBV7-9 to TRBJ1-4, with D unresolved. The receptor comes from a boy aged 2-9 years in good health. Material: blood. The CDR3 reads CSSSLRIQNEKLFF. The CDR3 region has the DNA TGTTCCAGCAGCCTCCGGATACAGAATGAAAAACTGTTTTTT.